These 3 T cell receptor beta chains originate from one sample sequenced in a study of blood T cell repertoires in COVID-19. Method: immunoSEQ multiplex PCR; TCRdb's copy keeps in-frame clones and lacks some. The data show some 150,000 clones, with roughly 87% seen just once and approximately 0.95% held by the top ten. Source material: peripheral blood. All receptors come from a woman between 50 and 59 years old with acute or convalescent COVID-19.

The chain employs TRBV10-3 and TRBJ2-3, with D perhaps matching TRBD2 (6 bases). CDR3 length: 14 residues. Trimming removed 4 bases at V and 5 bases at J, with 13 bases between. Germline V lookup: CDR1 ENHRY, CDR2 SYGVKD. CDR3 DNA sequence: TGTGCCATCAGTGGGGCGGGGTCGGGAGATACGCAGTATTTT. Translating it yields CAISGAGSGDTQYF.

The rearrangement uses TRBV5-1 and TRBJ1-5; tentatively, D is TRBD1 (6 bases). The CDR3 totals 14 residues. Trimming left V 3 bases short and J 2 bases short, with 9 bases between. Per germline, CDR1 SGHRS and CDR2 YFSETQ. The CDR3 DNA is TGCGCCAGCAGCTCAGGGGTAGGCAATCAGCCCCAGCATTTT. It translates to CASSSGVGNQPQHF.

The chain has TRBV14 and TRBJ2-3; TRBD2 is a possible D gene (5 bases). The CDR3 is 19 residues long. The germline V gene has CDR1 SGHDN and CDR2 FVKESK. V dropped 0 bases and J dropped 2 bases, with 21 bases sitting between them. Here the CDR3 reads CASSQDPVGIYSHTDTQYF. The CDR3 coding sequence is TGTGCCAGCAGCCAAGATCCGGTCGGGATTTATTCACACACAGATACGCAGTATTTT.